The source of this T cell receptor beta chain is a study of shared clonotypes between healthy human individuals (dated by TCRdb to between 2020 and 2021). In the study overall: The cohort included a few men and a couple of women between 18 and 49 years of age. Each donor's leukapheresis produced roughly between about 0.9 and 9.5 billion PBMCs. To estimate repertoire size and how much clonotype sharing occurs between individuals, the study deeply sequenced the blood TCR repertoires of a handful of healthy adults. For each donor, CD4 naive and CD4 memory were each run on three plates, CD8 naive on two plates, and CD8 memory on one plate. Different laboratories and diverse techniques were used to prepare libraries and sequence TCR repertoires, to increase sequencing depth and limit assay-specific biases. The investigation overall reported the following: Higher generation probabilities were observed for clonotypes shared by all four sorted-subset donors than for non-shared clonotypes. Pairwise subsampling led to the expectation that sequencing depth would affect the degree of clonotype sharing among donors. Incomplete sequencing was indicated by rarefaction of sorted-subset datasets, despite the large sequencing depth. When a handful of donors were compared, the shared fraction of clonotypes was about 5.5% for naive CD4, approximately 3.5% for naive CD8, about 2.5% for memory CD4, and 0.35% to 0.4% for memory CD8. Larger estimated clonotype richness was generally found for naive subsets than for memory subsets. Sampling was restricted to blood, and TCR repertoires in tissues likely differ from the TCR repertoires found in blood. Because the study included only a small number of donors, the genetic and exposure-history diversity represented was limited.

The donors were healthy, HIV-negative adults who had no recently reported acute infections or vaccinations. Every donor was a Caucasian adult residing in Nashville, Tennessee, USA. CD8 memory samples were composed of magnetically selected CD45RO+ cells combined with CCR7-negative CD45RA+ effector memory (TemRA) cells. Blood was collected by leukapheresis, and PBMCs were isolated by Ficoll-Histopaque density gradient centrifugation and then cryopreserved in liquid nitrogen vapor phase. Analytical flow cytometry was used to check the purity and quantity of each magnetically sorted T cell population. Genomic DNA was isolated from every sorted fraction and measured by UV absorbance on a Nanodrop 2000c. Using the deep immunoSEQ assay, multiplex PCR amplified TCR CDR3 regions from genomic DNA. Extracted genomic DNA from each cell subset was distributed evenly across all wells of several immunoSEQ 96-well plates, and each plate was treated as a replicate. Each replicate PCR for sorted subsets received 200 ng genomic DNA, equal to tens of thousands of T cell genomes. Purified libraries were quantified with a Qubit 3.0 fluorometer, sized on a Bioanalyzer 2100, and re-quantified with the KAPA Library Quantification kit. A separate single-read 150-cycle Illumina NextSeq 550 flow cell was used to sequence each immunoSEQ 96-well plate. On the authors' methods: The immunoSEQ output contained only junctional sequences without quality scores, so filtering could not match that applied to full-length reads. Sequences were annotated with PyIR, a Python wrapper for IgBLAST v1.9, and V/J genes and CDR3 were assigned using IMGT germline references. Any read was removed if the V/J assignment was weak (E-value above 1e-6), the CDR3 was missing, or the read contained stop codons, out-of-frame junctions, or ambiguous translated residues. V3J clonotypes were defined by identical inferred V gene, J gene, and CDR3 amino acid sequence. Percentage overlap between repertoires was calculated by dividing the number of shared unique clonotypes by the size of the smaller repertoire. Richness of each repertoire was evaluated using RTK rarefaction, the Chao1 estimator, and Recon v2.1 estimates of unobserved clonotypes. Generation probabilities for all TCRbeta clonotypes obtained by the gDNA method from a handful of donors were computed using OLGA. In TCRdb, the immuneACCESS table is reduced to in-frame sequences with V and J assigned. These tables do not hold every clone; where another copy was compared, an unresolved V gene accounts for under half, and the others remain unexplained. For V, J and clone size, that table is used; D and trimming come from the DNA. This sample is represented by around 690,000 clones; roughly 88% of them were singletons. The ten largest clonotypes hold about a third of the sample.

As to this clone: The antigen this receptor binds is unknown. Base qualities are not recorded, but no much larger clone differs from it by a single base.

The CDR3 goes from the cysteine to the phenylalanine over 15 residues. Only the CDR3 DNA is retained, 45 bases long and in frame from the first base. From a lookup of the germline V gene, CDR1 and CDR2 are SGHTA and FQGNSA. For this chain, trimming is 5 bases at the V end and 5 bases at the J end, and the number of junction bases without a gene match is 6. The rearranged chain carries TRBV7-2 and TRBJ2-5; 12 bases in the junction line up with TRBD2. The sequence derives from a man younger than 35 in good health. Some clones in this sample may be carry-over from other donors' samples. The sequenced material came from memory CD8+ T cells from PBMCs. Read against the paper, the sample's cell subset or site label means: CD45RO+ cells pooled with CCR7-negative TemRA cells. CDR3 region: CASSPTSGRWETQYF. The bases read TGTGCCAGCAGCCCCACTAGCGGGAGGTGGGAGACCCAGTACTTC.